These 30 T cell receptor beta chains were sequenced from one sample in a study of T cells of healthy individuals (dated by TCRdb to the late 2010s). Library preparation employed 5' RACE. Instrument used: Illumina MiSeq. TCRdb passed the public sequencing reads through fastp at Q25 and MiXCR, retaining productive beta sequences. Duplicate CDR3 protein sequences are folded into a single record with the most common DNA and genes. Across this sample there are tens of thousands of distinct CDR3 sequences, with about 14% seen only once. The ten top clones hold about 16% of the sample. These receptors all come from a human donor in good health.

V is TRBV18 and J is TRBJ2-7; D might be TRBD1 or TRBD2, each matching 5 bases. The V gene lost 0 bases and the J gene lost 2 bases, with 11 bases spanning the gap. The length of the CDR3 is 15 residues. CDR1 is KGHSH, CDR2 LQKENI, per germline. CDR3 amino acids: CASSPPGRSAYEQYF. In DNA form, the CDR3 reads TGTGCCAGCTCACCACCGGGACGCAGTGCCTACGAGCAGTACTTC.

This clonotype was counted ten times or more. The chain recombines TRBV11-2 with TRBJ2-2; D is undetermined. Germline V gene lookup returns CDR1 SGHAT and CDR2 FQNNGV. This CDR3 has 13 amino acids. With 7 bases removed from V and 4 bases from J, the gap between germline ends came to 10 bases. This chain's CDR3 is CASTRPGTGELFF. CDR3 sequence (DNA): TGTGCCAGCACCCGGCCGGGCACCGGGGAGCTGTTTTTT. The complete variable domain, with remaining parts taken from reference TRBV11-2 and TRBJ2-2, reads EAGVAQSPRYKIIEKRQSVAFWCNPISGHATLYWYQQILGQGPKLLIQFQNNGVVDDSQLPKDRFSAERLKGVDSTLKIQPAKLEDSAVYLCASTRPGTGELFFGEGSRLTVL.

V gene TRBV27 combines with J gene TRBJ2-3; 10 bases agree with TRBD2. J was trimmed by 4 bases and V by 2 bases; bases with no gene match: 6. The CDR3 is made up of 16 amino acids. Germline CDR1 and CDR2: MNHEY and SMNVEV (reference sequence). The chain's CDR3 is CASSLASGRAADTQYF. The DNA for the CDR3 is TGTGCCAGCAGTTTAGCCAGCGGGAGGGCCGCAGATACGCAGTATTTT.

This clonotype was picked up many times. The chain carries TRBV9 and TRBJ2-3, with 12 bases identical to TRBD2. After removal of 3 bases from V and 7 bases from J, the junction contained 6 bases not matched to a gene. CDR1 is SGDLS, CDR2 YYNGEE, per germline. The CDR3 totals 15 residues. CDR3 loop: CASSASGRAKNTQYF. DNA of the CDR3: TGTGCCAGCAGCGCTAGCGGGAGGGCCAAAAATACGCAGTATTTT.

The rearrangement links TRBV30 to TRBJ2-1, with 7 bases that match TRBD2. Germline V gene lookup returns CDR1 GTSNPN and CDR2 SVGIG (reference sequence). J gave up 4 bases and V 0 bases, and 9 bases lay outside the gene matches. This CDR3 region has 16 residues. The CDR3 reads CAWSVVGRGSYNEQFF. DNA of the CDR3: TGTGCCTGGAGTGTAGTAGGGCGGGGGAGTTACAATGAGCAGTTCTTC.

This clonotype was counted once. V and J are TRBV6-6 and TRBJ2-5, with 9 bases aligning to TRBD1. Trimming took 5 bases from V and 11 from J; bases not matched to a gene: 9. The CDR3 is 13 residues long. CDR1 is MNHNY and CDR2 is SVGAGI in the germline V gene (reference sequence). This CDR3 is CASSTRDRERQYF. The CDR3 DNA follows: TGTGCCAGCAGTACGCGGGACAGGGAAAGGCAGTACTTC.

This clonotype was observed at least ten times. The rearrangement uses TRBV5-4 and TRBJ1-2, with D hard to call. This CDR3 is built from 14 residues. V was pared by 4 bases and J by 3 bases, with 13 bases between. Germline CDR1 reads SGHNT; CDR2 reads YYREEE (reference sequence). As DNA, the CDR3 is TGTGCCAGCAGCGCGATAGGGCAGGACTATGGCTACACCTTC. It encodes CASSAIGQDYGYTF.

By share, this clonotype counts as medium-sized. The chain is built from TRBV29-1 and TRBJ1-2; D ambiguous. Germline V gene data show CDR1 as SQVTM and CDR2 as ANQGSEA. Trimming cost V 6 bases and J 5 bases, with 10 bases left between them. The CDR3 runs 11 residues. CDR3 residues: CSVGQLYGYTF. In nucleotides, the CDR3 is TGCAGCGTAGGCCAGCTTTATGGCTACACCTTC. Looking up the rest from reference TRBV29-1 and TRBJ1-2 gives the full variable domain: SAVISQKPSRDICQRGTSLTIQCQVDSQVTMMFWYRQQPGQSLTLIATANQGSEATYESGFVIDKFPISRPNLTFSTLTVSNMSPEDSSIYLCSVGQLYGYTFGSGTRLTVV.

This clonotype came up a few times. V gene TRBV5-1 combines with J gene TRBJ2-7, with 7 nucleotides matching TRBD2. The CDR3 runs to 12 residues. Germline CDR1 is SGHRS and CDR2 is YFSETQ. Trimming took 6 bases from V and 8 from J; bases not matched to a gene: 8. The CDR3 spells CASTLAGDQQYF. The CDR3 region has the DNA TGCGCCAGCACCCTGGCGGGGGATCAGCAGTACTTC.

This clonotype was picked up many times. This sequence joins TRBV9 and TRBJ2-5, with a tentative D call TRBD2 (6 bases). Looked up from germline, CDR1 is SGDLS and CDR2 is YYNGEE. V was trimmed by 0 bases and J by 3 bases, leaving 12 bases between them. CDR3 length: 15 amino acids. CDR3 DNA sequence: TGTGCCAGCAGCGTAGGTAGCGGACAAAAAGAGACCCAGTACTTC. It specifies CASSVGSGQKETQYF. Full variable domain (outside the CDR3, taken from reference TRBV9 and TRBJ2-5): DSGVTQTPKHLITATGQRVTLRCSPRSGDLSVYWYQQSLDQGLQFLIQYYNGEERAKGNILERFSAQQFPDLHSELNLSSLELGDSALYFCASSVGSGQKETQYFGPGTRLLVL.

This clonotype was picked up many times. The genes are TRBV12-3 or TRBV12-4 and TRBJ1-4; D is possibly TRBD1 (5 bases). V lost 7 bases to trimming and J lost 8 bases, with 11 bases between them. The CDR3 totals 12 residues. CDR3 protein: CASTPTGEKLFF. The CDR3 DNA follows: TGTGCCAGCACCCCTACAGGAGAAAAACTGTTTTTT.

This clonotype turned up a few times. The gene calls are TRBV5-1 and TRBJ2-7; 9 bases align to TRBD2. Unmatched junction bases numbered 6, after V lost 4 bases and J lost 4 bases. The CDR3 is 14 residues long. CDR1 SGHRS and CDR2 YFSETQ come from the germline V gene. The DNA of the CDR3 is TGCGCCAGCAGCCCCGAGGCGGGAGGGTACGAGCAGTACTTC. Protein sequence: CASSPEAGGYEQYF.

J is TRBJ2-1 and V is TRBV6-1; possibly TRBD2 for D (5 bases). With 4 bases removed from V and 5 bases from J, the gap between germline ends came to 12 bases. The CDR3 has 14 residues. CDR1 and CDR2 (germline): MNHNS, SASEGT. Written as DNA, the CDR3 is TGTGCCAGCAGTGTCGGGGTAAGGGACAATGAGCAGTTCTTC. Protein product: CASSVGVRDNEQFF.

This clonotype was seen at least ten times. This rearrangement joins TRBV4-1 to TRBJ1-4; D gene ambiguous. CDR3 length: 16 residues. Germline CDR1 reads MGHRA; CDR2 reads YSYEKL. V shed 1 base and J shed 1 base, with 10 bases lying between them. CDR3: CASSQVRFQTNEKLFF. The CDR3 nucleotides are TGCGCCAGCAGCCAAGTCAGGTTCCAAACTAATGAAAAACTGTTTTTT.

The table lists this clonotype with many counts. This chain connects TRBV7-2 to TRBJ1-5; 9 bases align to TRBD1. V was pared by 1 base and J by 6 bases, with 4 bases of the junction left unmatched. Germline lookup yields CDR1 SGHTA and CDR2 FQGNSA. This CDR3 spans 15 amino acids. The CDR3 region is CASSLEQGASQPQHF. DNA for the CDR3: TGTGCCAGCAGCTTAGAACAGGGGGCAAGTCAGCCCCAGCATTTT.

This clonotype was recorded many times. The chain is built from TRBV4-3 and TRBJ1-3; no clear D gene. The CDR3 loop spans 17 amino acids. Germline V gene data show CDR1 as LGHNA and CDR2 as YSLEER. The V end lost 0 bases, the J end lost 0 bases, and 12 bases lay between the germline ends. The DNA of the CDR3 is TGCGCCAGCAGCCAAGACCCCAAACCAGCCTCTGGAAACACCATATATTTT. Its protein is CASSQDPKPASGNTIYF.

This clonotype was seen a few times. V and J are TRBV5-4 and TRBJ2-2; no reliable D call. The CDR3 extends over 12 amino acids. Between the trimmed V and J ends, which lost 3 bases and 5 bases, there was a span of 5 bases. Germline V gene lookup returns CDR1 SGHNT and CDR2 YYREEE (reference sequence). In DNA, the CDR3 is TGTGCCAGCAGCTCCATAACCGGGGAGCTGTTTTTT. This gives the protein CASSSITGELFF.

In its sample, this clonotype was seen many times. The CDR3 coding sequence is TGTGCCAGCAGTGACCACGACCGACACTCCTACAATGAGCAGTTCTTC. It codes for CASSDHDRHSYNEQFF. This rearrangement joins TRBV6-4 to TRBJ2-1; D gene unclear. The CDR3 totals 16 residues. The germline CDR1 and CDR2 sequences are MRHNA and SNTAGT. The V gene lost 2 bases and the J gene lost 0 bases, with 11 bases spanning the gap.

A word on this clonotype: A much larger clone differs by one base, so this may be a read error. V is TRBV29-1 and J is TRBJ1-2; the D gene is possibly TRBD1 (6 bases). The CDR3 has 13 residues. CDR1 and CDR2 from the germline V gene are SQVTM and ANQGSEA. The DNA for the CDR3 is TGCAGCATGAGCGGGGGGCCTAACTATGGCTACAACTTC. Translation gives CSMSGGPNYGYNF. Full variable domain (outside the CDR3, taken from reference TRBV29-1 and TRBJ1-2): SAVISQKPSRDICQRGTSLTIQCQVDSQVTMMFWYRQQPGQSLTLIATANQGSEATYESGFVIDKFPISRPNLTFSTLTVSNMSPEDSSIYLCSMSGGPNYGYNFGSGTRLTVV.

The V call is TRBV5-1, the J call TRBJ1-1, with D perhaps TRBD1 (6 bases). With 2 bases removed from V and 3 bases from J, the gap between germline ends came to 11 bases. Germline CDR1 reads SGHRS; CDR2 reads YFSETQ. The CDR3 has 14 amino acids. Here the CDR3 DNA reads TGCGCCAGCAGCTTTTCCCCAGGGGACACTGAAGCTTTCTTT. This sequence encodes CASSFSPGDTEAFF.

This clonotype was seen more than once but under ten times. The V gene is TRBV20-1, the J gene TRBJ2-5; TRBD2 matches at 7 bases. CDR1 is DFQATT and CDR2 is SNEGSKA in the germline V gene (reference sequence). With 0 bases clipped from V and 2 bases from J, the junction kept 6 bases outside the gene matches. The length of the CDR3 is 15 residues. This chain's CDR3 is CSARDQAGIQETQYF. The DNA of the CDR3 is TGCAGTGCTAGAGATCAAGCGGGGATACAAGAGACCCAGTACTTC.

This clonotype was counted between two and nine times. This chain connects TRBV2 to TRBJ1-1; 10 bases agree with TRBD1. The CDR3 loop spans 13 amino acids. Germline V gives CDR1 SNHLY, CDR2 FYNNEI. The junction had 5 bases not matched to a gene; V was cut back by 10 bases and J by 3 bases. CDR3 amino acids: CATNDRGHTEAFF. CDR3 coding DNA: TGTGCCACCAATGACAGGGGGCACACTGAAGCTTTCTTT.

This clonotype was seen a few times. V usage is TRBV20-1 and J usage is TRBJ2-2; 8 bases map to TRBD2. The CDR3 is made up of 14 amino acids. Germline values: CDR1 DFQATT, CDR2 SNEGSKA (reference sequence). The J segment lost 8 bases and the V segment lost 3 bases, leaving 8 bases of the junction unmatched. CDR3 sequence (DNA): TGCAGTGCTAGCGGTAGCGGGAATGGGGGGGAGCTGTTTTTT. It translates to CSASGSGNGGELFF.

DNA of the CDR3: TGCAGCCCCGGGGTGGAGACAGGAGGATATGGCTACACCTTC. Translating it yields CSPGVETGGYGYTF. V usage is TRBV29-1 and J usage is TRBJ1-2, with D tentatively TRBD1 (6 bases). Trimming removed 8 bases from V and 5 bases from J, with 21 bases in between. Per germline, CDR1 SQVTM and CDR2 ANQGSEA. The length of the CDR3 is 14 residues. Full variable domain (outside the CDR3, taken from reference TRBV29-1 and TRBJ1-2): SAVISQKPSRDICQRGTSLTIQCQVDSQVTMMFWYRQQPGQSLTLIATANQGSEATYESGFVIDKFPISRPNLTFSTLTVSNMSPEDSSIYLCSPGVETGGYGYTFGSGTRLTVV.

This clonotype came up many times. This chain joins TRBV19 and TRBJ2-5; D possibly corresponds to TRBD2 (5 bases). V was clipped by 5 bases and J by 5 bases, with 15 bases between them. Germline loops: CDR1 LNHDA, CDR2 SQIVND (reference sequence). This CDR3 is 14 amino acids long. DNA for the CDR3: TGTGCCAGTAGTCCCCGGCCGGGGTCGGAGACCCAGTACTTC. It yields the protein CASSPRPGSETQYF. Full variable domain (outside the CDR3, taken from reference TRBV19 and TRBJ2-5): DGGITQSPKYLFRKEGQNVTLSCEQNLNHDAMYWYRQDPGQGLRLIYYSQIVNDFQKGDIAEGYSVSREKKESFPLTVTSAQKNPTAFYLCASSPRPGSETQYFGPGTRLLVL.

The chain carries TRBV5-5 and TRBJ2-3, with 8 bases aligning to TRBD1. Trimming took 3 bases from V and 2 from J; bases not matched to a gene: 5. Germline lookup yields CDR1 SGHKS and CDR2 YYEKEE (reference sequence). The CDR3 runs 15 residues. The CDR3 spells CASSSGQGVTDTQYF. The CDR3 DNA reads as TGTGCCAGCAGCTCAGGACAGGGCGTCACAGATACGCAGTATTTT.

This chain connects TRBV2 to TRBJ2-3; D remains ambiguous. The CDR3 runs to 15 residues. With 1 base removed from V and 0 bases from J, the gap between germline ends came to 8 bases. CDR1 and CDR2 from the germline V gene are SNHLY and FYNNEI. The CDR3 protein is CASSEVTVSTDTQYF. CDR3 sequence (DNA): TGTGCCAGCAGTGAAGTAACCGTGAGCACAGATACGCAGTATTTT.

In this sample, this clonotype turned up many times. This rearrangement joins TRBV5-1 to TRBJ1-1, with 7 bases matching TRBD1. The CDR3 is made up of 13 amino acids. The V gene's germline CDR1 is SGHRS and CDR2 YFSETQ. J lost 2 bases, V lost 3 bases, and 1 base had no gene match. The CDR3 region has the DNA TGCGCCAGCAGCTGGGACAGCAACACTGAAGCTTTCTTT. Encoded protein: CASSWDSNTEAFF.

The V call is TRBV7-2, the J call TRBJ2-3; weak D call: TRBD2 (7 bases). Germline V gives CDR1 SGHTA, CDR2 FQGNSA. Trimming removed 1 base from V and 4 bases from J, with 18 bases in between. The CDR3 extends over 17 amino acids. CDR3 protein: CASSLGGGPPRPDTQYF. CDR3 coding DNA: TGTGCCAGCAGCTTAGGGGGGGGCCCTCCGCGACCAGATACGCAGTATTTT.

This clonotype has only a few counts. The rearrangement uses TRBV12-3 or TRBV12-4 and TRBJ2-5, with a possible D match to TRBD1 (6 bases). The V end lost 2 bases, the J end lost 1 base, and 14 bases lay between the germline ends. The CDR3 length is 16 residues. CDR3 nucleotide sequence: TGTGCCAGCAGTTTAAAGGGGGTCCGCCCCCAAGAGACCCAGTACTTC. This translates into CASSLKGVRPQETQYF.